This T cell receptor (beta chain) stems from a study of blood T cell repertoires in COVID-19. Study in general: In each case, the material was cDNA or gDNA derived from T cells, B-cell-depleted T cells, or PBMCs.

CDR1 is SGHVS, CDR2 FQNEAQ, per germline. The CDR3 extends over 17 amino acids. Trimming shortened V by 5 bases and J by 7 bases, and 23 bases separated the two germline ends. In the authors' workflow: By means of reference gene primer amplification, nucleated cell counts were estimated. The table came from immunoSEQ multiplex PCR; TCRdb's copy has only in-frame clones and leaves some out. That table is the source of V, J and clone size, and D and trimming were worked out from the DNA. Of a few hundred thousand clones listed, 80% to 90% are singletons. V is TRBV7-8 and J is TRBJ1-4; D is possibly TRBD1 (5 bases). Sample: peripheral blood. This receptor was obtained from a woman aged 40 to 50 who had recovered from COVID-19. The CDR3 nucleotides read TGTGCCAGCAGCGCCAGGAGGGGTCCGGGGACCATTGAAAAACTGTTTTTT. It encodes CASSARRGPGTIEKLFF.